These 26 T cell receptor beta chains were all obtained from the same sample, sequenced in a study of OX40 agonist ivuxolimab in advanced cancers. The library was generated by the immunoSEQ multiplex PCR assay. Held by TCRdb, this immuneACCESS table contains in-frame sequences only and omits some clones. Under half of the omission traces to an unresolved V gene where checked; the cause of the rest is unknown. The sample yields about 66,000 clones; roughly 80% were counted once. The top ten clonotypes cover 5.5% to 8.5% of the sample. The sample in question was CD4+ or CD8+ T cells sorted from blood, obtained in a trial of the OX40 agonist ivuxolimab. The receptors were gathered from an adult with an advanced solid tumor such as melanoma, head and neck, liver or kidney cancer.

This clone has more than one count but fewer than ten. The chain carries TRBV7-2 and TRBJ2-1; D may be TRBD2 (5 bases). CDR1 SGHTA and CDR2 FQGNSA come from the germline V gene. The CDR3 extends over 16 amino acids. V gave up 4 bases and J gave up 4 bases, with 17 bases separating them. CDR3 sequence: CASSYRTGGLYNEQFF. CDR3 nucleotide sequence: TGTGCCAGCAGCTACCGGACTGGCGGCTTATACAATGAGCAGTTCTTC.

In its sample, this clone was seen a few times. The chain joins TRBV7-9 to TRBJ1-5; 10 bases map to TRBD1. V gave up 5 bases and J gave up 3 bases; unmatched junction bases: 7. Germline assignment: CDR1 SEHNR and CDR2 FQNEAQ (reference sequence). This CDR3 has 16 amino acids. CDR3 bases: TGTGCCAGCAGCCCCTCGACAGGGGGCTCCAATCAGCCCCAGCATTTT. Amino acid sequence: CASSPSTGGSNQPQHF. Supplemented by reference TRBV7-9 and TRBJ1-5, the full variable domain reads DTGVSQNPRHKITKRGQNVTFRCDPISEHNRLYWYRQTLGQGPEFLTYFQNEAQLEKSRLLSDRFSAERPKGSFSTLEIQRTEQGDSAMYLCASSPSTGGSNQPQHFGDGTRLSIL.

The gene calls are TRBV4-2 and TRBJ2-1; a weak D match, TRBD2 (7 bases). Germline lookup yields CDR1 LGHNA and CDR2 YNFKEQ. Trimming left V 5 bases short and J 6 bases short, with 14 bases between. The CDR3 extends over 14 amino acids. The CDR3 is CASSMGGAINEQFF. CDR3 sequence (DNA): TGTGCCAGCAGCATGGGGGGGGCCATCAATGAGCAGTTCTTC.

The chain combines TRBV5-8 with TRBJ2-7; the D gene is possibly TRBD2 (5 bases). Germline values: CDR1 SGHTS, CDR2 YDEGEE. The CDR3 spans 13 residues. V lost 2 bases and J lost 7, with 13 bases in between. CDR3 DNA: TGTGCCAGCAGCTTTGGACTTGTGGGTGAGCAGTACGTC. Encoded protein: CASSFGLVGEQYV.

V and J are TRBV6-5 and TRBJ1-5; D call uncertain. The CDR3 sequence is 12 residues long. Germline-derived CDR1 and CDR2 are MNHEY and SVGAGI. V was pared by 9 bases and J by 6 bases, with 12 bases between. The CDR3 loop reads CARESVGQPQHF. The CDR3 nucleotides are TGTGCCAGGGAATCGGTTGGTCAGCCCCAGCATTTT.

The chain couples TRBV6-4 to TRBJ1-6, with a weak D call TRBD1 (6 bases). This CDR3 is 17 amino acids long. Germline CDR1 reads MRHNA; CDR2 reads SNTAGT. Trimming left V 0 bases short and J 9 bases short, with 18 bases between. The CDR3 DNA follows: TGTGCCAGCAGTGACTCGATCGGAGGGGGGACGGGTTCACCCCTCCACTTT. Its protein is CASSDSIGGGTGSPLHF.

The chain joins TRBV5-1 to TRBJ2-3; 12 positions agree with TRBD2. V lost 4 bases and J lost 4; bases outside the gene matches: 10. The CDR3 is 17 amino acids. Germline values: CDR1 SGHRS, CDR2 YFSETQ. The CDR3 DNA sequence: TGCGCCAGCAGCACCCGGACTAGCGGGATAGGTGCAGATACGCAGTATTTT. As protein: CASSTRTSGIGADTQYF.

This rearrangement joins TRBV18 to TRBJ1-1; 7 bases map to TRBD1. The germline V gene encodes CDR1 KGHSH and CDR2 LQKENI. Trimming cost V 3 bases and J 8 bases; bases outside gene matches: 6. The CDR3 totals 13 residues. CDR3 protein: CASSPLRDSEAFF. The CDR3 DNA reads TGTGCCAGCTCACCGCTCCGGGACAGCGAAGCTTTCTTT.

This clone has a handful of counts. V gene TRBV5-5 combines with J gene TRBJ2-7; D possibly corresponds to TRBD1 (6 bases). Germline CDR1 is SGHKS and CDR2 is YYEKEE (reference sequence). This CDR3 comprises 15 residues. V was trimmed by 1 base and J by 4 bases, leaving 15 bases between them. CDR3 in amino acids: CASSLRAGAVYEQYF. CDR3 sequence (DNA): TGTGCCAGCAGCTTGCGTGCAGGGGCGGTTTACGAGCAGTACTTC.

The table lists this clone with a few counts. The J gene is TRBJ2-3, the V gene TRBV2, with a tentative D call TRBD2 (6 bases). The germline gives CDR1 SNHLY, CDR2 FYNNEI. Trimming stripped 4 bases from V and 0 bases from J, with 11 bases between. The CDR3 is made up of 15 amino acids. The CDR3 DNA reads TGTGCCAGCAGTGTCCCTGGGACTAGCACAGATACGCAGTATTTT. It is translated as CASSVPGTSTDTQYF.

There are a few counts of this clone. The chain is built from TRBV7-3 and TRBJ1-6; a weak D match, TRBD1 (6 bases). The V end lost 6 bases, the J end lost 7 bases, and 13 bases lay between the germline ends. The CDR3 spans 14 residues. Germline-derived CDR1 and CDR2 are SGHTA and FQGTGA. CDR3 DNA sequence: TGTGCCAGCAGGCAGGGACACGGCAATTCACCCCTCCACTTT. Translating gives CASRQGHGNSPLHF.

The chain recombines TRBV4-1 with TRBJ2-3; D is unresolved. V was pared by 0 bases and J by 6 bases, with 10 bases between. Per germline, CDR1 MGHRA and CDR2 YSYEKL. The CDR3 is made up of 14 amino acids. The CDR3 DNA sequence: TGCGCCAGCAGCCAAGAGGGGTGGCCGGATACGCAGTATTTT. Its protein product is CASSQEGWPDTQYF.

The chain carries TRBV10-3 and TRBJ2-1, with 7 bases matching TRBD1. Germline values: CDR1 ENHRY, CDR2 SYGVKD. The CDR3 is made up of 14 amino acids. The ends lost 4 bases at V and 6 bases at J; junction bases unmatched: 6. In nucleotides, the CDR3 is TGTGCCATCAGTGGAGACAGGGACGGCAATGAGCAGTTCTTC. Translation gives CAISGDRDGNEQFF.

The rearrangement uses TRBV9 and TRBJ1-2; 9 positions match TRBD1. The CDR3 is made up of 14 amino acids. V lost 4 bases, J lost 4 bases, and 5 bases stayed unmatched. CDR1 and CDR2 from the germline V gene are SGDLS and YYNGEE. Here the CDR3 DNA reads TGTGCCAGCAGCATAACAGGGGGCGCCTATGGCTACACCTTC. Residues: CASSITGGAYGYTF. Full variable domain (missing parts from reference TRBV9 and TRBJ1-2): DSGVTQTPKHLITATGQRVTLRCSPRSGDLSVYWYQQSLDQGLQFLIQYYNGEERAKGNILERFSAQQFPDLHSELNLSSLELGDSALYFCASSITGGAYGYTFGSGTRLTVV.

The CDR3: CSAGGTGGHGELFF. For the CDR3, the DNA is TGCAGCGCCGGAGGGACAGGGGGCCACGGGGAGCTGTTTTTT. The rearrangement links TRBV29-1 to TRBJ2-2; TRBD1 agrees at 12 bases. Germline CDR1 is SQVTM and CDR2 is ANQGSEA. Trimming at V came to 7 bases and at J to 7 bases, leaving 7 bases not matched to a gene. The CDR3 spans 14 residues.

This sequence joins TRBV7-3 and TRBJ2-5; D could derive from TRBD1 or TRBD2 (7 bases each). V lost 5 bases to trimming and J lost 5 bases, with 12 bases between them. Germline CDR1 is SGHTA and CDR2 is FQGTGA. The CDR3 length is 13 residues. The CDR3 is CASSRQGGETQYF. The CDR3 coding sequence is TGTGCCAGCAGCCGACAGGGAGGGGAGACCCAGTACTTC.

This clone was counted once. This CDR3 is CASSVYNTGELFF. CDR3 nucleotides: TGTGCCAGCAGTGTCTATAACACCGGGGAGCTGTTTTTT. This chain joins TRBV27 and TRBJ2-2; D gene unclear. Germline V gene lookup returns CDR1 MNHEY and CDR2 SMNVEV (reference sequence). This CDR3 contains 13 residues. The V end was cut by 5 bases, the J end by 2 bases, with 6 bases between.

This chain connects TRBV5-1 to TRBJ2-3; 7 bases fit TRBD2. This CDR3 is built from 12 residues. The J segment lost 2 bases and the V segment lost 6 bases, leaving 0 bases of the junction unmatched. Germline CDR1 reads SGHRS; CDR2 reads YFSETQ. The DNA of the CDR3 is TGCGCCAGCAAGCGGGACACAGATACGCAGTATTTT. Amino acids: CASKRDTDTQYF.

The DNA of the CDR3 is TGTGCCAGCAGAACCACCGGCTCTATGGCTAGGACCTTC. Its protein product is CASRTTGSMARTF. This chain joins TRBV28 and TRBJ1-2; no definite D call. Trimming cost V 6 bases and J 14 bases, with 22 bases left between them. The germline CDR1 and CDR2 sequences are MDHEN and SYDVKM. This CDR3 region has 13 residues.

The chain employs TRBV6-1 and TRBJ1-1, with D unresolved. The V gene lost 7 bases and the J gene lost 6 bases, with 18 bases spanning the gap. Germline V gives CDR1 MNHNS, CDR2 SASEGT. The CDR3 spans 14 residues. CDR3 nucleotides: TGTGCCAGCACCGCAGCCGGGTTCGTTGCTGAAGCTTTCTTT. This gives the protein CASTAAGFVAEAFF.

The rearrangement uses TRBV7-2 and TRBJ2-1; 8 bases fit TRBD1. From germline, CDR1 is SGHTA and CDR2 FQGNSA. The CDR3 has 13 residues. V shed 4 bases, J shed 13 bases, and the junction held 9 bases outside the gene matches. CDR3 DNA: TGTGCCAGCAGCTCCTACTCCGGGACAGGTCAGTTCTTC. This codes for CASSSYSGTGQFF.

This clone has just one count. The chain is built from TRBV4-3 and TRBJ2-1; 14 bases are shared with TRBD2. V dropped 3 bases and J dropped 7; count of bases not matched to a gene: 8. The germline V gene encodes CDR1 LGHNA and CDR2 YSLEER. CDR3 length: 17 amino acids. For the CDR3, the DNA is TGCGCCAGCAGCCAGCCCGGGACTAGCGGGAGTGAAAATGAGCAGTTCTTC. Its translation: CASSQPGTSGSENEQFF.

This clone was seen only a few times. The J gene is TRBJ2-7, the V gene TRBV28; D gene uncertain. CDR1 is MDHEN and CDR2 is SYDVKM in the germline V gene. CDR3 length: 15 residues. Between the trimmed V and J ends, which lost 5 bases and 5 bases, there was a span of 19 bases. Here the CDR3 DNA reads TGTGCCAGCAGTCCCTCCCAGTCCGGTCCCCACGAGCAGTACTTC. Translating gives CASSPSQSGPHEQYF.

The chain uses TRBV28 and TRBJ2-3, with 9 bases lining up with TRBD2. Germline V lookup: CDR1 MDHEN, CDR2 SYDVKM. The V segment lost 2 bases and the J segment 0 bases; nucleotides outside the gene matches: 9. The CDR3 is 18 residues long. The CDR3 bases are TGTGCCAGCAGTTTACTGGCGGGAGGGCCCTCTAGCACAGATACGCAGTATTTT. It yields the protein CASSLLAGGPSSTDTQYF.

The rearrangement joins TRBV2 to TRBJ2-2; D is possibly TRBD1 (6 bases). CDR3 length: 15 residues. CDR1 SNHLY and CDR2 FYNNEI come from the germline V gene. V lost 6 bases and J lost 3, with 14 bases in between. The CDR3 bases are TGTGCCAGCAGATGGACAGCAGGGGACACCGGGGAGCTGTTTTTT. Residues: CASRWTAGDTGELFF.

The J gene is TRBJ2-2, the V gene TRBV9, with D hard to call. The CDR3 is 15 amino acids. The V gene's germline CDR1 is SGDLS and CDR2 YYNGEE. The V end was cut by 3 bases, the J end by 3 bases, with 12 bases between. CDR3 bases: TGTGCCAGCAGCGCCCCGGGCCGGGACACCGGGGAGCTGTTTTTT. It specifies CASSAPGRDTGELFF.